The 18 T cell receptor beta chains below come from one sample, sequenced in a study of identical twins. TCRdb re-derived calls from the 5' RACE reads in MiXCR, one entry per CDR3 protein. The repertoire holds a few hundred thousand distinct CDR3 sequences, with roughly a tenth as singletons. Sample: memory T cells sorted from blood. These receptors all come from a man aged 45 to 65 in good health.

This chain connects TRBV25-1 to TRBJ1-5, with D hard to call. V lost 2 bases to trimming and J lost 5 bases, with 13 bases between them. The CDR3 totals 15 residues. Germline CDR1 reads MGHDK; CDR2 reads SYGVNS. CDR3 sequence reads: CASSEGWRVDQPQHF. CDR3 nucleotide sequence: TGTGCCAGCAGTGAAGGGTGGAGGGTTGATCAGCCCCAGCATTTT.

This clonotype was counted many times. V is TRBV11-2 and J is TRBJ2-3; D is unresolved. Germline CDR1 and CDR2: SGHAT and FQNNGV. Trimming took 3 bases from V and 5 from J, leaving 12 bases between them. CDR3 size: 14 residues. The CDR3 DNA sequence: TGTGCCAGCAGCTTGCCCAGCTCGGGAGATACGCAGTATTTT. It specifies CASSLPSSGDTQYF.

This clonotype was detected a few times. CDR3 amino acids: CASSLDSGAGETQYF. In DNA form, the CDR3 reads TGTGCCAGCAGCTTAGACTCGGGAGCCGGAGAGACCCAGTACTTC. The rearrangement joins TRBV7-8 to TRBJ2-5, with D possibly matching TRBD2 (6 bases). Germline V gene sequence: CDR1 SGHVS, CDR2 FQNEAQ. The CDR3 sequence is 15 residues long. Trimming removed 1 base from V and 4 bases from J, with 13 bases in between.

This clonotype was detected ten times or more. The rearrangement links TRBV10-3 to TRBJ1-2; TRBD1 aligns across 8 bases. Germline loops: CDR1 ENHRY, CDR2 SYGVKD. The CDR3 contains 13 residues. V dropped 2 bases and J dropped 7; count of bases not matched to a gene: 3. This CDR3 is CAISEGQGGGYTF. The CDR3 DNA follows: TGTGCCATCAGTGAGGGACAGGGAGGTGGCTACACCTTC.

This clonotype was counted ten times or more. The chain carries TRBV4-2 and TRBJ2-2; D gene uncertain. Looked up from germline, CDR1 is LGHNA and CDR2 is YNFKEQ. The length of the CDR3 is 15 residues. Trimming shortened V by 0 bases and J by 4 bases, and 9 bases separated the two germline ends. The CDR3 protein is CASSQDRRATGELFF. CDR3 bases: TGTGCCAGCAGCCAAGATAGAAGGGCCACCGGGGAGCTGTTTTTT.

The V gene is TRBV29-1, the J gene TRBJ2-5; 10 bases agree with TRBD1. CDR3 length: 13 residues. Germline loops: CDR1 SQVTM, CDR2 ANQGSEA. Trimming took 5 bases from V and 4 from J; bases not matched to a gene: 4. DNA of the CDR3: TGCAGCGTTAGGACAGGGGGTTCAGAGACCCAGTACTTC. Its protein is CSVRTGGSETQYF.

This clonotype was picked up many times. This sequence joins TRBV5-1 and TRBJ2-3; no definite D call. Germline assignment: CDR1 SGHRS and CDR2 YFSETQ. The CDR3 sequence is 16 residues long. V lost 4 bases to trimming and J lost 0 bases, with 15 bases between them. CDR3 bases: TGCGCCAGCAGCAAGATGACAATCTCTAGCACAGATACGCAGTATTTT. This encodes CASSKMTISSTDTQYF.

The DNA of the CDR3 is TGTGCCAGCAGCTTAGCGATAGACAGCTCTGGAAACACCATATATTTT. Its protein is CASSLAIDSSGNTIYF. V and J are TRBV7-8 and TRBJ1-3; possible D gene TRBD1, 5 bases. The germline V and J ends were trimmed by 0 bases and 0 bases, with 9 bases remaining between them. Germline V gene lookup returns CDR1 SGHVS and CDR2 FQNEAQ. This CDR3 is 16 amino acids long.

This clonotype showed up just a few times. The CDR3 protein is CASMLAGADEQFF. Here the CDR3 DNA reads TGCGCCAGCATGCTAGCGGGGGCTGATGAGCAGTTCTTC. The rearrangement joins TRBV5-1 to TRBJ2-1, with TRBD2 identical over 10 bases. V was pared by 6 bases and J by 8 bases, with 5 bases of the junction left unmatched. From germline, CDR1 is SGHRS and CDR2 YFSETQ. The length of the CDR3 is 13 residues.

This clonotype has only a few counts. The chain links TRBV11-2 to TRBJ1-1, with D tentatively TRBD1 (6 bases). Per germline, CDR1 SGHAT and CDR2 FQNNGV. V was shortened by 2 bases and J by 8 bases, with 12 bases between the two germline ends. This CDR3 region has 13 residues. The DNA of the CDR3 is TGTGCCAGCAGCTTATCTACCGGGACAGAAGCTTTCTTT. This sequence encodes CASSLSTGTEAFF.

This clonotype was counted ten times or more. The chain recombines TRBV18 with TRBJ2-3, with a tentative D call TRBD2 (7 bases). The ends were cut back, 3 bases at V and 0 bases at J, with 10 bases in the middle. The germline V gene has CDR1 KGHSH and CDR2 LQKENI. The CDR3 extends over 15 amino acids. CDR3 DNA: TGTGCCAGCTCACCCACGGGGGGCAGCACAGATACGCAGTATTTT. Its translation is CASSPTGGSTDTQYF.

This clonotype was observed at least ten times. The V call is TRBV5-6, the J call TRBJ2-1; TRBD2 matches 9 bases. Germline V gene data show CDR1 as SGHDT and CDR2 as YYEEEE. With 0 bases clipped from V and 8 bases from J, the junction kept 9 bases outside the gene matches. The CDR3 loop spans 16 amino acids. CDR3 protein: CASSLVPSGAIDEQFF. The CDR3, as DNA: TGTGCCAGCAGCTTGGTTCCTAGCGGGGCAATCGATGAGCAGTTCTTC.

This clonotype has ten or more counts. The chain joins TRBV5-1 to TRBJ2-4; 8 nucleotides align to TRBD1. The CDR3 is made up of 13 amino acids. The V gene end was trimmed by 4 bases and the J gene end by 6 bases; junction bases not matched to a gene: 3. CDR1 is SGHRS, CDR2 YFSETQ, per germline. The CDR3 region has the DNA TGCGCCAGCAGCGGTGACAGGGGAAACATTCAGTACTTC. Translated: CASSGDRGNIQYF.

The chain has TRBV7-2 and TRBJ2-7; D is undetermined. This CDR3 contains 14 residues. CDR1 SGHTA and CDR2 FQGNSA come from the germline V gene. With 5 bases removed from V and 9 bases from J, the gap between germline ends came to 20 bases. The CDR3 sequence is CASSLSPEGRGQYF. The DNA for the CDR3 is TGTGCCAGCAGCCTGTCGCCCGAAGGACGAGGGCAGTACTTC.

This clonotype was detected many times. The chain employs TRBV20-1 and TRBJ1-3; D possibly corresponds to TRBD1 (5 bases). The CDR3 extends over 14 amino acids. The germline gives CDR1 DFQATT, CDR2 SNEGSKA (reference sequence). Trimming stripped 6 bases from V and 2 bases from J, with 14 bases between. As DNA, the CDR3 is TGCAGTGCGCCGGGACGGGGGGCTGGAAACACCATATATTTT. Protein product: CSAPGRGAGNTIYF.

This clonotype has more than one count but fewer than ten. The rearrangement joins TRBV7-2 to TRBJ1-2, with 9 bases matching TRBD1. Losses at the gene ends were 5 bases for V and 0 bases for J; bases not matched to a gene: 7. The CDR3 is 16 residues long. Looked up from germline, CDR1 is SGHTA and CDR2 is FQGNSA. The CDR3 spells CASSGTGGSANYGYTF. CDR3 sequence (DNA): TGTGCCAGCAGCGGTACAGGGGGCTCGGCTAACTATGGCTACACCTTC.

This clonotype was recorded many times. This chain's CDR3 is CASSYDSLAARAKNIQYF. The CDR3 DNA follows: TGTGCCAGCAGTTACGATTCCTTAGCGGCGAGGGCCAAAAACATTCAGTACTTC. The chain has TRBV6-2 or TRBV6-3 and TRBJ2-4; D possibly corresponds to TRBD2 (6 bases). Trimming removed 2 bases from V and 1 base from J, with 18 bases in between. The CDR3 covers 18 residues. Germline V lookup: CDR1 MNHEY, CDR2 SVGEGT.

The CDR3 region is CASSQEKDTYDEQFF. Here the CDR3 DNA reads TGCGCCAGCAGCCAAGAAAAGGATACATACGATGAGCAGTTCTTC. The chain employs TRBV4-3 and TRBJ2-1; the D is unclear. The V end was cut by 0 bases, the J end by 8 bases, with 14 bases between. From germline, CDR1 is LGHNA and CDR2 YSLEER. The CDR3 totals 15 residues.